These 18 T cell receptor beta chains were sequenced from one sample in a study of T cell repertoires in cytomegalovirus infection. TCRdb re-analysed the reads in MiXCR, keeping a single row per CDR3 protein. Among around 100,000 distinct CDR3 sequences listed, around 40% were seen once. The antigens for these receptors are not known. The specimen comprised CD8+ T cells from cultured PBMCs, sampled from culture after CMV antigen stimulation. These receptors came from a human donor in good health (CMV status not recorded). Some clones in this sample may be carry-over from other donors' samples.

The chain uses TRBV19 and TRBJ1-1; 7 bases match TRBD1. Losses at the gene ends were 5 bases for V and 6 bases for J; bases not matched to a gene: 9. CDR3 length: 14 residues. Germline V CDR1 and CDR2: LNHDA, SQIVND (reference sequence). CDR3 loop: CASSFRDSCSEAFF. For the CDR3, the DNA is TGTGCCAGTAGTTTCCGGGACAGTTGTTCTGAAGCTTTCTTT. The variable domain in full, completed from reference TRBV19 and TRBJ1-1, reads DGGITQSPKYLFRKEGQNVTLSCEQNLNHDAMYWYRQDPGQGLRLIYYSQIVNDFQKGDIAEGYSVSREKKESFPLTVTSAQKNPTAFYLCASSFRDSCSEAFFGQGTRLTVV.

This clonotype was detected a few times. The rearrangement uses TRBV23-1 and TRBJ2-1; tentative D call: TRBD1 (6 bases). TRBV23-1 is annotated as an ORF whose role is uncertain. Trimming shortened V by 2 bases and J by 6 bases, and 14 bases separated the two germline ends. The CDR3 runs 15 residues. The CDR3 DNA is TGCGCCAGCAGTCAACCTGGGGGCGAGCGCAATGAGCAGTTCTTC. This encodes CASSQPGGERNEQFF.

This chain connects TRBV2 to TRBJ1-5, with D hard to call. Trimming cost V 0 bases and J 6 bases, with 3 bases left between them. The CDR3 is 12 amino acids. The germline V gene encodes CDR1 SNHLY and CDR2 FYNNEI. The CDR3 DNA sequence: TGTGCCAGCAGTGAAGCGAGTCAGCCCCAGCATTTT. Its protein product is CASSEASQPQHF.

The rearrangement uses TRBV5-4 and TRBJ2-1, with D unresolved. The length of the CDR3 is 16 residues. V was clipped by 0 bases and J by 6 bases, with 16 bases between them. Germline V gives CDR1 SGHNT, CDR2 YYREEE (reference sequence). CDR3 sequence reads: CASSLGMVRDGNEQFF. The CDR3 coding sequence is TGTGCCAGCAGCTTGGGCATGGTAAGGGATGGCAATGAGCAGTTCTTC.

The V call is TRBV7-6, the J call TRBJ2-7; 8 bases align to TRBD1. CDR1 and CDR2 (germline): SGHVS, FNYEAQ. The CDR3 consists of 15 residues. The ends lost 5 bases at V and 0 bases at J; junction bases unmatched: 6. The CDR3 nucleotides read TGTGCCAGCAGCGGGGGACAGGCGAGCTCCTACGAGCAGTACTTC. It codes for CASSGGQASSYEQYF.

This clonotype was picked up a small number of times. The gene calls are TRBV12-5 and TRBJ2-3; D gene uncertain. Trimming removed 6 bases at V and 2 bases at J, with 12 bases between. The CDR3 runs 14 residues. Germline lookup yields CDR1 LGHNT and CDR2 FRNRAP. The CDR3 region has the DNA TGTGCTAGTGGCACCGGCGTGAACACAGATACGCAGTATTTT. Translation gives CASGTGVNTDTQYF.

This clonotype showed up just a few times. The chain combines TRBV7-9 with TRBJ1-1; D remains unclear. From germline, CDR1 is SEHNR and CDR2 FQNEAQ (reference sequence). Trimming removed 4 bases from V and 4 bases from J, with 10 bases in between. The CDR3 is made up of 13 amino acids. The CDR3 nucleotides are TGTGCCAGCAGCTCCAAACTTGCCACTGAAGCTTTCTTT. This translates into CASSSKLATEAFF.

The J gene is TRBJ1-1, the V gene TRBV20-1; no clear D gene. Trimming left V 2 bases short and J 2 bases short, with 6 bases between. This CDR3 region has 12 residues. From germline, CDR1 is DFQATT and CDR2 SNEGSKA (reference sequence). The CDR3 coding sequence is TGCAGTGCTAGAAGCACAAACACTGAAGCTTTCTTT. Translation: CSARSTNTEAFF.

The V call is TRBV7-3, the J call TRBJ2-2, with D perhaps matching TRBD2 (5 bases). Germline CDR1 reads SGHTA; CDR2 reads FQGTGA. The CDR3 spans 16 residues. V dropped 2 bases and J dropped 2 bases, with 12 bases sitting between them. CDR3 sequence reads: CASSLYAGTNTGELFF. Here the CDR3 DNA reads TGTGCCAGCAGCTTATACGCGGGTACTAACACCGGGGAGCTGTTTTTT.

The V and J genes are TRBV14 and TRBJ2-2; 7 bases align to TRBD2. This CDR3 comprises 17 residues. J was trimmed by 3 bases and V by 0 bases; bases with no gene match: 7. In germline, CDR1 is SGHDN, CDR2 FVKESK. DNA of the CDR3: TGTGCCAGCAGCCAAGATCCCAGCGGGGTTTACACCGGGGAGCTGTTTTTT. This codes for CASSQDPSGVYTGELFF.

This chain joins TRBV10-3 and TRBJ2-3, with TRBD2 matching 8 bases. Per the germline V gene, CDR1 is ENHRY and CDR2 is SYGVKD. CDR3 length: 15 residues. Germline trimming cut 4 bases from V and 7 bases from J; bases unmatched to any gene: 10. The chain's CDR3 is CAISGGTSLSNTQYF. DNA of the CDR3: TGTGCCATCAGTGGTGGGACTAGTCTGTCTAATACGCAGTATTTT.

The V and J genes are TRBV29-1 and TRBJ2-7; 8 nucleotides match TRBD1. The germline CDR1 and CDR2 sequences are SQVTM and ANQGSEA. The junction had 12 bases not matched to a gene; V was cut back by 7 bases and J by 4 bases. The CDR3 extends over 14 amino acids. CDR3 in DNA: TGCAGCGGCTGGGGGGCAGGGGGCGAATACGAGCAGTACTTC. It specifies CSGWGAGGEYEQYF.

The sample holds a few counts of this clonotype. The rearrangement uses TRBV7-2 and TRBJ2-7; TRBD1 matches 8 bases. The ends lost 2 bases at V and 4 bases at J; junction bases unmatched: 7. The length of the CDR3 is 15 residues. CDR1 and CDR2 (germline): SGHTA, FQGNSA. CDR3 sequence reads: CASSLITGGSYEQYF. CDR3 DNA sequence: TGTGCCAGCAGCTTAATTACAGGGGGATCGTACGAGCAGTACTTC.

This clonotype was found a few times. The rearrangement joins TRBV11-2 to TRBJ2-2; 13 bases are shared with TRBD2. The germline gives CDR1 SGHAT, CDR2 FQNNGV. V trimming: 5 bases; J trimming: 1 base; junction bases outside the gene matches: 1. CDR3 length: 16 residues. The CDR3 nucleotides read TGTGCCAGCAGCCGGACTAGCGGGGGGAACACCGGGGAGCTGTTTTTT. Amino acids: CASSRTSGGNTGELFF.

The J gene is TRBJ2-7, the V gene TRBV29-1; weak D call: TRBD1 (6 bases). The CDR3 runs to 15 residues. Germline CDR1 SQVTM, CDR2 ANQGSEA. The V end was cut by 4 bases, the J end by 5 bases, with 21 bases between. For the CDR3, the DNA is TGCAGCGTTGTCCTTGGGGACAATTTTTTCAACGAGCAGTACTTC. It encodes CSVVLGDNFFNEQYF.

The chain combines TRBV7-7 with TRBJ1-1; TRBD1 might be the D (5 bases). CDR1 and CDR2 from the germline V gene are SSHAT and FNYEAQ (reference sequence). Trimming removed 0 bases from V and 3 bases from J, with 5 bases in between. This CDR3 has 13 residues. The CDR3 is CASSLAGDTEAFF. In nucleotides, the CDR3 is TGTGCCAGCAGCTTAGCAGGGGACACTGAAGCTTTCTTT.

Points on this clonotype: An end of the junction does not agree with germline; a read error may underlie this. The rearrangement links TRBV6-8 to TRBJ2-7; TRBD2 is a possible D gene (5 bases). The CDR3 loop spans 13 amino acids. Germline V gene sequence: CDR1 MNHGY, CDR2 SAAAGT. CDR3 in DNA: TGTGCCAGCAGCTACTCCGGGGACTACGAGCAGTACTTC. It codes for CASSYSGDYEQYF.

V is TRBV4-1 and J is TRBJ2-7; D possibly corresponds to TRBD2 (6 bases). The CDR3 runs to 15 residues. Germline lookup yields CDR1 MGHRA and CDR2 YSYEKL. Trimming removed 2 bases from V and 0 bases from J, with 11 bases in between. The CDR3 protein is CASSQSPGGSYEQYF. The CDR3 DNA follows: TGCGCCAGCAGCCAAAGCCCCGGGGGCTCCTACGAGCAGTACTTC.